The 22 T cell receptor beta chains below were found in one sample sequenced in a study of control samples from healthy donors and cancer patients. TCRdb's table, derived via immunoSEQ multiplex PCR, lists solely in-frame clones and lacks some. This table has fewer than 150,000 clones, around 90% appearing once. The sample was blood. These receptors were collected from a man younger than 35 in good health.

This sequence joins TRBV27 and TRBJ1-2; 9 bases are shared with TRBD1. Germline loops: CDR1 MNHEY, CDR2 SMNVEV (reference sequence). CDR3 length: 16 residues. The V gene end was trimmed by 8 bases and the J gene end by 6 bases; junction bases not matched to a gene: 16. CDR3 loop: CASGLDLTGGADGYTF. CDR3 DNA sequence: TGTGCCAGCGGTCTAGATCTAACAGGGGGCGCCGATGGCTACACCTTC.

The chain links TRBV29-1 to TRBJ2-1, with D possibly TRBD2 on 5 matching bases. The germline V and J ends were trimmed by 5 bases and 3 bases, with 14 bases remaining between them. This CDR3 contains 14 residues. Germline CDR1 reads SQVTM; CDR2 reads ANQGSEA. The DNA for the CDR3 is TGCAGCGTTCGCGGACTTACACTCTACAATGAGCAGTTCTTC. It encodes CSVRGLTLYNEQFF.

The chain carries TRBV6-8 and TRBJ2-3; a possible D gene is TRBD1 (7 bases). V was clipped by 2 bases and J by 10 bases, with 16 bases between them. The CDR3 loop spans 14 amino acids. CDR1 MNHGY and CDR2 SAAAGT come from the germline V gene. The CDR3: CASSYPTTGEAQYF. CDR3 DNA sequence: TGTGCCAGCAGTTACCCGACCACAGGGGAGGCGCAGTATTTT.

The chain links TRBV9 to TRBJ2-5; 8 bases are shared with TRBD1. The CDR3 loop spans 15 amino acids. Germline CDR1 reads SGDLS; CDR2 reads YYNGEE. Trimming at V came to 4 bases and at J to 5 bases, leaving 10 bases not matched to a gene. This CDR3 is CASSRGTGGKETQYF. CDR3 nucleotide sequence: TGTGCCAGCAGCCGAGGGACAGGTGGGAAGGAGACCCAGTACTTC.

V gene TRBV30 combines with J gene TRBJ2-7; weak D call: TRBD1 (5 bases). The CDR3 is made up of 13 amino acids. The germline CDR1 and CDR2 sequences are GTSNPN and SVGIG (reference sequence). With 5 bases removed from V and 3 bases from J, the gap between germline ends came to 14 bases. The CDR3 nucleotides read TGTGCCTGGGCGTCTACAGGTGTCTACGAGCAGTACTTC. Translated: CAWASTGVYEQYF.

The rearrangement uses TRBV5-1 and TRBJ2-3; D gene unclear. This CDR3 comprises 14 residues. Between the trimmed V and J ends, which lost 1 base and 2 bases, there was a span of 8 bases. Looked up from germline, CDR1 is SGHRS and CDR2 is YFSETQ. The CDR3 region is CASSLSFPTDTQYF. The CDR3 region has the DNA TGCGCCAGCAGCTTGTCATTTCCCACAGATACGCAGTATTTT.

The chain carries TRBV21-1 and TRBJ1-4; the D call TRBD1 from the table was never checked on the DNA. TRBV21-1 constitutes a pseudogene. The length of the CDR3 is 16 residues. CDR3 nucleotide sequence: TGTGCCAGCAGCAAAGAGGGCCCAGGGGTGGCTGAAAAACTGTTTTTT. This sequence encodes CASSKEGPGVAEKLFF.

This chain uses TRBV30 with TRBJ1-1; no firm D call. CDR3 length: 13 residues. V was cut by 2 bases and J by 3 bases, with 10 bases left in between. Germline V CDR1 and CDR2: GTSNPN, SVGIG (reference sequence). The CDR3 loop reads CAWSSQEDTEAFF. The CDR3 DNA reads as TGTGCCTGGAGTAGCCAGGAAGACACTGAAGCTTTCTTT.

V and J are TRBV18 and TRBJ1-1; D perhaps matches TRBD1 (5 bases). Trimming removed 6 bases from V and 5 bases from J, with 16 bases in between. This CDR3 has 14 residues. Germline V gene lookup returns CDR1 KGHSH and CDR2 LQKENI. The CDR3 spells CASSGGAGLTEAFF. CDR3 nucleotide sequence: TGTGCCAGCTCGGGTGGAGCAGGGCTAACTGAAGCTTTCTTT. Based on the CDR3 plus reference TRBV18 and TRBJ1-1, the full variable domain is NAGVMQNPRHLVRRRGQEARLRCSPMKGHSHVYWYRQLPEEGLKFMVYLQKENIIDESGMPKERFSAEFPKEGPSILRIQQVVRGDSAAYFCASSGGAGLTEAFFGQGTRLTVV.

The chain couples TRBV28 to TRBJ1-4; D remains ambiguous. The germline CDR1 and CDR2 sequences are MDHEN and SYDVKM. The CDR3 has 18 amino acids. V lost 1 base and J lost 5, with 20 bases in between. CDR3 DNA sequence: TGTGCCAGCAGTTTATCGGTAGGGTGGGGATCATCAAATGAAAAACTGTTTTTT. Protein: CASSLSVGWGSSNEKLFF.

In nucleotides, the CDR3 is TGTGCCAGCAGCTTAGGGGGGGACCACTATGGCTACACCTTC. Translation: CASSLGGDHYGYTF. The chain couples TRBV7-9 to TRBJ1-2; the D gene is possibly TRBD1 (5 bases). Per germline, CDR1 SEHNR and CDR2 FQNEAQ (reference sequence). The CDR3 is 14 amino acids. Trimming left V 1 base short and J 3 bases short, with 9 bases between.

The chain employs TRBV21-1 and TRBJ2-2; TRBD1, the D gene given by the table, was not confirmed from the DNA. TRBV21-1 is tagged as a pseudogene. The CDR3 covers 19 residues. The chain's CDR3 is CASSKLRPRTGLNTGELFF. Written as DNA, the CDR3 is TGTGCCAGCAGCAAACTCCGGCCAAGGACAGGGTTAAACACCGGGGAGCTGTTTTTT.

The V gene is TRBV9, the J gene TRBJ1-2; no firm D call. Germline V gene sequence: CDR1 SGDLS, CDR2 YYNGEE. This CDR3 contains 15 residues. V dropped 0 bases and J dropped 3 bases, with 12 bases sitting between them. CDR3 DNA: TGTGCCAGCAGCGTAGGGGCTCAGGCGGACTATGGCTACACCTTC. It translates to CASSVGAQADYGYTF.

V usage is TRBV7-2 and J usage is TRBJ1-1, with D possibly being TRBD1 (5 bases). The CDR3 runs 12 residues. The germline V gene encodes CDR1 SGHTA and CDR2 FQGNSA. V was cut by 1 base and J by 11 bases, with 11 bases left in between. CDR3 loop: CASSLVAGRAFF. As DNA, the CDR3 is TGTGCCAGCAGCTTAGTGGCAGGGAGGGCTTTCTTT.

This rearrangement joins TRBV9 to TRBJ2-1; TRBD2 might be the D (6 bases). Germline V gene sequence: CDR1 SGDLS, CDR2 YYNGEE. V was cut by 7 bases and J by 4 bases, with 18 bases left in between. The CDR3 runs 15 residues. The CDR3 DNA reads TGTGCCAGCGGAAAGTGGGCTAGCGCTTACAATGAGCAGTTCTTC. Translating it yields CASGKWASAYNEQFF.

The chain is built from TRBV15 and TRBJ1-4, with D hard to call. Trimming shortened V by 1 base and J by 5 bases, and 5 bases separated the two germline ends. CDR1 LNHNV and CDR2 YYDKDF come from the germline V gene (reference sequence). This CDR3 has 13 amino acids. The CDR3 DNA reads TGTGCCACCAGCAGAGGGGCAAATGAAAAACTGTTTTTT. It specifies CATSRGANEKLFF.

This chain connects TRBV27 to TRBJ1-2; D possibly corresponds to TRBD1 (5 bases). The germline V gene encodes CDR1 MNHEY and CDR2 SMNVEV (reference sequence). The CDR3 is 13 residues long. V was clipped by 2 bases and J by 7 bases, with 11 bases between them. The chain's CDR3 is CASSLGGFSGYTF. The CDR3 DNA follows: TGTGCCAGCAGTTTAGGGGGGTTCTCTGGCTACACCTTC.

This clone showed up just once. The genes are TRBV29-1 and TRBJ1-1, with D uncertain. V was clipped by 4 bases and J by 4 bases, with 13 bases between them. CDR3 length equals 13 residues. Germline V gene data show CDR1 as SQVTM and CDR2 as ANQGSEA. The CDR3 loop is CSVAIHAGTEAFF. The CDR3 region has the DNA TGCAGCGTTGCCATTCACGCGGGCACTGAAGCTTTCTTT.

The V gene is TRBV27, the J gene TRBJ1-5; D is perhaps TRBD1 (6 bases). V was pared by 2 bases and J by 4 bases, with 6 bases between. The CDR3 length is 13 residues. Germline lookup yields CDR1 MNHEY and CDR2 SMNVEV (reference sequence). DNA for the CDR3: TGTGCCAGCAGTTTAAGGGGGAATCAGCCCCAGCATTTT. Its protein product is CASSLRGNQPQHF.

The gene calls are TRBV28 and TRBJ1-6; TRBD1 agrees at 8 bases. The germline gives CDR1 MDHEN, CDR2 SYDVKM. The CDR3 extends over 14 amino acids. Unmatched junction bases numbered 7, after V lost 7 bases and J lost 8 bases. The CDR3 bases are TGTGCCAGCACCCTGACAGGGGAGGATTCACCCCTCCACTTT. Protein sequence: CASTLTGEDSPLHF.

The count of this clone is one. The rearrangement uses TRBV4-2 and TRBJ2-3, with 7 bases lining up with TRBD2. The CDR3 length is 16 residues. Germline loops: CDR1 LGHNA, CDR2 YNFKEQ. The V segment lost 4 bases and the J segment 5 bases; nucleotides outside the gene matches: 12. CDR3 in amino acids: CASSPAGTIGGDTQYF. The CDR3 DNA sequence: TGTGCCAGCAGCCCTGCGGGGACTATCGGGGGAGATACGCAGTATTTT.

This chain joins TRBV5-1 and TRBJ1-1; D might be TRBD1 (5 bases). The ends were cut back, 4 bases at V and 1 base at J, with 14 bases in the middle. The CDR3 totals 15 residues. Looked up from germline, CDR1 is SGHRS and CDR2 is YFSETQ. In DNA, the CDR3 is TGCGCCAGCAGCAGGGAAGGGGAGACGAACACTGAAGCTTTCTTT. It is translated as CASSREGETNTEAFF.